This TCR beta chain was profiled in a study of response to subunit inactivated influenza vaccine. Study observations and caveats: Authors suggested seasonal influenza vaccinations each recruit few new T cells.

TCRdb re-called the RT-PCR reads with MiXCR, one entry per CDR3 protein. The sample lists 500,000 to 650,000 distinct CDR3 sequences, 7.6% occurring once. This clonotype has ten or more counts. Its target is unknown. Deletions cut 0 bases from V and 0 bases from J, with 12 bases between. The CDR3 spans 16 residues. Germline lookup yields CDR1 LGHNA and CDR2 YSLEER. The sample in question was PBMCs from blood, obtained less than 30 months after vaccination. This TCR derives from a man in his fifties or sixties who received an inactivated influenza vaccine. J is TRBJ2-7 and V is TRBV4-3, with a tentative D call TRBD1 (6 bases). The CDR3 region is CASSQEAQGYSYEQYF. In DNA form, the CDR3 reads TGCGCCAGCAGCCAAGAGGCGCAGGGGTACTCCTACGAGCAGTACTTC.